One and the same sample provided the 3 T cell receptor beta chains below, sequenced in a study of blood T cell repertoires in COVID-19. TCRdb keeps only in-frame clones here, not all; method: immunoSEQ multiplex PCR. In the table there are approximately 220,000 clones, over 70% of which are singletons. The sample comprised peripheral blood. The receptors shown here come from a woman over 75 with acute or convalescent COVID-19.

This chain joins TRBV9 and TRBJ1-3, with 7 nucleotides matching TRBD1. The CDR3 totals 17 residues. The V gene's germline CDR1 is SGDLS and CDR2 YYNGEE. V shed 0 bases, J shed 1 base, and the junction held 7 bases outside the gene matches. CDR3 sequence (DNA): TGTGCCAGCAGCGTAGCCGCCAGGGGGTTATCTGGAAACACCATATATTTT. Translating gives CASSVAARGLSGNTIYF.

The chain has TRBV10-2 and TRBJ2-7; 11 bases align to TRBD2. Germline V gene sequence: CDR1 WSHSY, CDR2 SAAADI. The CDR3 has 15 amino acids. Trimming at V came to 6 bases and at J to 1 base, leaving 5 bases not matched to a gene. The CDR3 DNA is TGCGCCAGCAGGTGGGGGACTAGCGGATCCTACGAGCAGTACTTC. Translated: CASRWGTSGSYEQYF.

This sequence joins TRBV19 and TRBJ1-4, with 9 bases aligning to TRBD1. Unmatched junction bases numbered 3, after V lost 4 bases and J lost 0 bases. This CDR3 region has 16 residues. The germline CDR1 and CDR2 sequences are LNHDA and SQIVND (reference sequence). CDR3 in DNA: TGTGCCAGTAGTACTGACAGGGGGACAACTAATGAAAAACTGTTTTTT. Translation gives CASSTDRGTTNEKLFF.